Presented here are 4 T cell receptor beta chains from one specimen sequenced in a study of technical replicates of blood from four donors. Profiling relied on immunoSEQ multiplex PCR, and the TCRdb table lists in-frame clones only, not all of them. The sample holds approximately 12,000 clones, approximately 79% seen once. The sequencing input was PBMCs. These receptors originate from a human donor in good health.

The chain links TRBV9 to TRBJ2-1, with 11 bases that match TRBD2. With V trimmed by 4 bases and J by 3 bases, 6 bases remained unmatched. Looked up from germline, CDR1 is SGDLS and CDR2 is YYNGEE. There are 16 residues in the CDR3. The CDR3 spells CASSPVAGGNYNEQFF. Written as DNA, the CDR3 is TGTGCCAGCAGCCCTGTAGCGGGAGGGAACTACAATGAGCAGTTCTTC.

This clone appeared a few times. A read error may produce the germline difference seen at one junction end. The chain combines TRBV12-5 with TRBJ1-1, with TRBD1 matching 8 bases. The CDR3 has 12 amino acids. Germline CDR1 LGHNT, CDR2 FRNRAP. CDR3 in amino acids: CVTMKTGDEAFF. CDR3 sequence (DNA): TGCGTGACTATGAAGACAGGGGATGAAGCTTTCTTT.

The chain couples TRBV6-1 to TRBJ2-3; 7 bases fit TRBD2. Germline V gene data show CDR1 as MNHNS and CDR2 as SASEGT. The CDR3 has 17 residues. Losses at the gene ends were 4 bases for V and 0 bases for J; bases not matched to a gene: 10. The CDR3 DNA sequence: TGTGCCAGCAGTGTCCAGGCTAGCGGAACTAGCACAGATACGCAGTATTTT. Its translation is CASSVQASGTSTDTQYF.

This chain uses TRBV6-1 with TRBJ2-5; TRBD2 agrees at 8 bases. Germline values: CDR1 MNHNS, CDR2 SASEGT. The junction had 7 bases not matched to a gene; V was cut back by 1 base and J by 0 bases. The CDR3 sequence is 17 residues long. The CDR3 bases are TGTGCCAGCAGTGAAGAGGGTAGCGGGGCTTACCAAGAGACCCAGTACTTC. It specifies CASSEEGSGAYQETQYF.